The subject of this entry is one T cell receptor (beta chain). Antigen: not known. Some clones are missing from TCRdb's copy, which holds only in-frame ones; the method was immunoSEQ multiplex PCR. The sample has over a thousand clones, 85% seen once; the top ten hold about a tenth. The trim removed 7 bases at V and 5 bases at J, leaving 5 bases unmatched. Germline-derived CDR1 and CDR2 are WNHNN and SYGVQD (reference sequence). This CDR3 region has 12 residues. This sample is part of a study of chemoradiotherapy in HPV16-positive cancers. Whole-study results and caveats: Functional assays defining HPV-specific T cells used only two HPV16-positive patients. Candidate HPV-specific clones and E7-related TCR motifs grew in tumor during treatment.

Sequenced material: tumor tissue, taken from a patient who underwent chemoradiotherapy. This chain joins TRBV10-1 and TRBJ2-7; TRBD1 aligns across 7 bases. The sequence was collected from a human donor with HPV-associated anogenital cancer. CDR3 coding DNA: TGCGCCAGCATCGGGACAGTGAACGAGCAGTACTTC. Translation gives CASIGTVNEQYF.